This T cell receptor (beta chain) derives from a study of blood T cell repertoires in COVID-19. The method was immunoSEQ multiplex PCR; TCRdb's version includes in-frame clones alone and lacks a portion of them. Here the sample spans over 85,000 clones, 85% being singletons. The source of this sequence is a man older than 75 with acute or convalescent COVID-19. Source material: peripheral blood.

The CDR3 here is CASSLRTGRAFF. The CDR3 DNA reads as TGTGCCAGCAGCCTCAGGACAGGGAGAGCTTTCTTT. The chain employs TRBV28 and TRBJ1-1; TRBD1 agrees at 8 bases. J lost 10 bases, V lost 6 bases, and 7 bases had no gene match. Germline-derived CDR1 and CDR2 are MDHEN and SYDVKM. The CDR3 has 12 residues.